This T cell receptor (beta chain) was sequenced during a study of blood T cell repertoires in COVID-19. Study context: From T cells, B-cell-depleted T cells, or PBMCs came the material, which was cDNA or gDNA.

Sequencing was performed with immunoSEQ multiplex PCR; in TCRdb, only in-frame clones are kept and a portion is missing. The sample includes under 400,000 clones, 88% of them seen just once. CDR1 and CDR2 from the germline V gene are MNHEY and SVGAGI. This CDR3 contains 13 residues. The V gene lost 5 bases and the J gene lost 6 bases, with 11 bases spanning the gap. The chain recombines TRBV6-5 with TRBJ1-5; possible D gene TRBD1, 5 bases. The sequencing input was peripheral blood. The receptor was isolated from a woman in her 30s with COVID-19, enrolled during active disease. The CDR3 sequence is CASSRDLGQPQHF. Here the CDR3 DNA reads TGTGCCAGCAGTAGGGACTTAGGTCAGCCCCAGCATTTT.